This passage covers 29 T cell receptor beta chains from one sample sequenced in a study of response to subunit inactivated influenza vaccine. TCRdb independently ran MiXCR on the RT-PCR reads; one entry per CDR3 protein. The sample holds fewer than 700,000 distinct CDR3 sequences; 10% to 15% are singletons and the top ten take about an eighth. This material consisted of PBMCs from blood, taken roughly 46 days after vaccination. Receptor source: a man aged 50 to 59 who received an inactivated influenza vaccine.

The chain carries TRBV9 and TRBJ2-1; D is unresolved. V lost 0 bases to trimming and J lost 6 bases, with 7 bases between them. The CDR3 spans 13 residues. Germline CDR1 is SGDLS and CDR2 is YYNGEE. The CDR3 reads CASSVGTINEQFF. The CDR3 DNA follows: TGTGCCAGCAGCGTAGGTACAATCAATGAGCAGTTCTTC.

The chain employs TRBV12-3 or TRBV12-4 and TRBJ2-3; TRBD2 agrees at 7 bases. J gave up 2 bases and V 2 bases, and 7 bases lay outside the gene matches. The CDR3 extends over 16 amino acids. In DNA, the CDR3 is TGTGCCAGCAGTTTATGGGCTAGCGGACTCACAGATACGCAGTATTTT. Encoded protein: CASSLWASGLTDTQYF.

The chain has TRBV12-3 or TRBV12-4 and TRBJ1-1; D might be TRBD1 (5 bases). V was pared by 6 bases and J by 4 bases, with 15 bases between. There are 14 residues in the CDR3. CDR3 amino acids: CASSLGLGSTEAFF. The CDR3 DNA reads TGTGCCAGCAGCTTGGGACTAGGGAGCACTGAAGCTTTCTTT.

This clonotype was picked up a small number of times. The rearrangement joins TRBV5-1 to TRBJ2-1; TRBD1 agrees at 8 bases. The V segment lost 5 bases and the J segment 3 bases; nucleotides outside the gene matches: 4. The length of the CDR3 is 14 residues. Germline-derived CDR1 and CDR2 are SGHRS and YFSETQ. The CDR3 DNA follows: TGCGCCAGCAGGCGAGGACAGGGCTACAATGAGCAGTTCTTC. Its translation is CASRRGQGYNEQFF.

V is TRBV3-1 and J is TRBJ2-1; 9 bases are shared with TRBD2. Germline V gene lookup returns CDR1 LGHDT and CDR2 YNNKEL (reference sequence). The CDR3 runs 19 residues. Losses at the gene ends were 4 bases for V and 4 bases for J; bases not matched to a gene: 17. This CDR3 reads CASSRTGTSPGWVYNEQFF. CDR3 coding DNA: TGTGCCAGCAGCCGCACCGGGACTAGCCCGGGTTGGGTTTACAATGAGCAGTTCTTC.

This clonotype was found a few times. V gene TRBV7-2 combines with J gene TRBJ2-7; 8 bases are shared with TRBD1. Germline trimming cut 7 bases from V and 3 bases from J; bases unmatched to any gene: 11. This CDR3 region has 15 residues. Germline loops: CDR1 SGHTA, CDR2 FQGNSA. DNA of the CDR3: TGTGCCAGCACCAGAGGCCGGACAGGGAGCTACGAGCAGTACTTC. Protein sequence: CASTRGRTGSYEQYF.

This clonotype was detected ten times or more. V gene TRBV10-3 combines with J gene TRBJ2-1; a possible D gene is TRBD2 (5 bases). The CDR3 totals 15 residues. V shed 0 bases and J shed 2 bases, with 8 bases lying between them. CDR1 ENHRY and CDR2 SYGVKD come from the germline V gene. Here the CDR3 reads CAISESSGAYNEQFF. The CDR3 DNA follows: TGTGCCATCAGTGAGTCGAGCGGAGCCTACAATGAGCAGTTCTTC.

This clonotype has a handful of counts. V usage is TRBV5-5 and J usage is TRBJ1-2; 7 bases align to TRBD1. There are 15 residues in the CDR3. Germline CDR1 SGHKS, CDR2 YYEKEE (reference sequence). J gave up 0 bases and V 3 bases, and 5 bases lay outside the gene matches. CDR3 nucleotide sequence: TGTGCCAGCAGCTCCTGGACAGGTTCTAACTATGGCTACACCTTC. Translating gives CASSSWTGSNYGYTF.

This clonotype was detected ten times or more. V usage is TRBV5-1 and J usage is TRBJ1-1; weak D call: TRBD1 (5 bases). CDR3 length equals 15 residues. V was shortened by 4 bases and J by 4 bases, with 17 bases between the two germline ends. Germline V gene data show CDR1 as SGHRS and CDR2 as YFSETQ. The DNA for the CDR3 is TGCGCCAGCAGCCAACGAGGCGGGGGAGGCACTGAAGCTTTCTTT. It codes for CASSQRGGGGTEAFF.

The V gene is TRBV15, the J gene TRBJ2-3; 7 positions match TRBD2. This CDR3 has 14 amino acids. The junction had 11 bases not matched to a gene; V was cut back by 5 bases and J by 9 bases. The V gene's germline CDR1 is LNHNV and CDR2 YYDKDF (reference sequence). The CDR3 is CATSVTGGTTTQYF. CDR3 nucleotides: TGTGCCACCAGCGTAACCGGGGGGACCACCACGCAGTATTTT.

This clonotype occurred a few times. The chain is built from TRBV6-2 or TRBV6-3 and TRBJ2-7, with D possibly TRBD2 on 6 matching bases. The germline V gene has CDR1 MNHEY and CDR2 SVGEGT. CDR3 length: 16 amino acids. V lost 2 bases, J lost 7 bases, and 21 bases lay in between. CDR3 nucleotides: TGTGCCAGCAGTTACACGGAGGGATTTCCTCTAAAGGAGCAGTACTTC. Amino acids: CASSYTEGFPLKEQYF.

This chain uses TRBV6-2 or TRBV6-3 with TRBJ1-2; D gene ambiguous. V shed 3 bases and J shed 0 bases, with 11 bases lying between them. The CDR3 runs to 15 residues. The germline gives CDR1 MNHEY, CDR2 SVGEGT. The CDR3 protein is CASSYRGAPNYGYTF. In nucleotides, the CDR3 is TGTGCCAGCAGTTATCGTGGAGCCCCTAACTATGGCTACACCTTC.

This clonotype has at least ten counts. The chain couples TRBV5-1 to TRBJ1-1, with 7 bases lining up with TRBD1. The V and J ends lost 0 bases and 11 bases, in that order; junction bases with no gene match: 13. Per germline, CDR1 SGHRS and CDR2 YFSETQ. This CDR3 contains 15 residues. CDR3 residues: CASSLGQGEMIRAFF. The CDR3 region has the DNA TGCGCCAGCAGCTTGGGGCAGGGGGAGATGATCCGGGCTTTCTTT.

This clonotype showed up just a few times. The CDR3 bases are TGCAGTGCCGGGGGGGTTTTGAGCAACCGGGAGCTGTTTTTT. This encodes CSAGGVLSNRELFF. V is TRBV20-1 and J is TRBJ2-2; 8 bases align to TRBD2. In germline, CDR1 is DFQATT, CDR2 SNEGSKA (reference sequence). The V and J ends lost 6 bases and 9 bases, in that order; junction bases with no gene match: 12. This CDR3 is built from 14 residues.

This clonotype was counted many times. The chain carries TRBV10-3 and TRBJ2-2; D is ambiguous. CDR1 is ENHRY, CDR2 SYGVKD, per germline. This CDR3 is built from 13 residues. Trimming took off 2 bases at V and 5 bases at J, with 6 bases between the two ends. The CDR3: CAISEGDTGELFF. The CDR3 nucleotides are TGTGCCATCAGTGAGGGAGATACCGGGGAGCTGTTTTTT.

This clonotype was counted at least ten times. The gene calls are TRBV10-2 and TRBJ2-7; TRBD2 is a possible D gene (6 bases). V lost 8 bases, J lost 0 bases, and 20 bases lay in between. The CDR3 covers 16 residues. CDR1 is WSHSY and CDR2 is SAAADI in the germline V gene. CDR3 nucleotide sequence: TGCGCCAGCTACCATTCTACTAGCCCGAGCTCCTACGAGCAGTACTTC. Its translation is CASYHSTSPSSYEQYF.

This sequence joins TRBV9 and TRBJ2-7; D is possibly TRBD2 (5 bases). V lost 5 bases to trimming and J lost 5 bases, with 11 bases between them. CDR3 length: 12 amino acids. Germline CDR1 is SGDLS and CDR2 is YYNGEE. DNA for the CDR3: TGTGCCAGCAGTTATCTCGGGAACGAGCAGTACTTC. It is translated as CASSYLGNEQYF.

This clonotype was counted a few times. V and J are TRBV12-3 or TRBV12-4 and TRBJ2-5; D uncertain. Trimming took 6 bases from V and 5 from J, leaving 16 bases between them. There are 14 residues in the CDR3. The CDR3 spells CASRAISAGETQYF. In nucleotides, the CDR3 is TGTGCCAGCAGAGCCATCAGTGCCGGCGAGACCCAGTACTTC.

This clonotype showed up just a few times. This chain joins TRBV5-5 and TRBJ2-7, with D possibly being TRBD1 (6 bases). CDR1 SGHKS and CDR2 YYEKEE come from the germline V gene (reference sequence). Between the trimmed V and J ends, which lost 4 bases and 9 bases, there was a span of 11 bases. There are 11 residues in the CDR3. CDR3 residues: CASSHRDWQYF. The DNA of the CDR3 is TGTGCCAGCAGCCACAGGGATTGGCAGTACTTC.

Only a few counts were recorded for this clonotype. The chain links TRBV12-3 or TRBV12-4 to TRBJ2-7; possibly TRBD2 for D (6 bases). The CDR3 length is 14 residues. Deletions cut 3 bases from V and 1 base from J, with 10 bases between. This chain's CDR3 is CASSFVGGSYEQYF. The CDR3 region has the DNA TGTGCCAGCAGTTTCGTTGGGGGGTCCTACGAGCAGTACTTC.

CDR3 residues: CASSLGLGGLEQYF. The CDR3, as DNA: TGTGCCAGCAGCTTAGGACTTGGGGGGCTCGAGCAGTACTTC. The V call is TRBV7-6, the J call TRBJ2-7; D is tentatively TRBD1 or TRBD2 (6 bases each). CDR3 size: 14 residues. Germline loops: CDR1 SGHVS, CDR2 FNYEAQ. Trimming took 1 base from V and 6 from J, leaving 13 bases between them.

This chain connects TRBV5-1 to TRBJ2-3, with a tentative D call TRBD1 (6 bases). Germline V gives CDR1 SGHRS, CDR2 YFSETQ. The CDR3 consists of 15 residues. V was shortened by 3 bases and J by 1 base, with 12 bases between the two germline ends. The CDR3 DNA is TGCGCCAGCAGCTGGGCGGACAGTCGCACAGATACGCAGTATTTT. As protein: CASSWADSRTDTQYF.

This clonotype was found a few times. This rearrangement joins TRBV4-3 to TRBJ2-3, with D possibly being TRBD1 (6 bases). The length of the CDR3 is 16 residues. The ends were cut back, 4 bases at V and 1 base at J, with 15 bases in the middle. Germline V gives CDR1 LGHNA, CDR2 YSLEER. The CDR3 reads CASSLSGTTRTDTQYF. The DNA of the CDR3 is TGCGCCAGCAGCCTTTCCGGGACAACACGCACAGATACGCAGTATTTT.

The rearrangement joins TRBV28 to TRBJ2-3; D assignment may be TRBD1 or TRBD2 (6 bases each). The ends were cut back, 4 bases at V and 0 bases at J, with 20 bases in the middle. CDR3 size: 18 residues. CDR1 and CDR2 (germline): MDHEN, SYDVKM. For the CDR3, the DNA is TGTGCCAGCAGTTGGTGGAAGGTAGGGGGACTTAGCACAGATACGCAGTATTTT. Translation gives CASSWWKVGGLSTDTQYF. The full variable domain, rest sourced from reference TRBV28 and TRBJ2-3, is DVKVTQSSRYLVKRTGEKVFLECVQDMDHENMFWYRQDPGLGLRLIYFSYDVKMKEKGDIPEGYSVSREKKERFSLILESASTNQTSMYLCASSWWKVGGLSTDTQYFGPGTRLTVL.

Worth noting for this clonotype: A much larger clone differs by one base, so this may be a read error. The chain joins TRBV10-2 to TRBJ1-2; TRBD1 matches at 10 bases. The CDR3 loop spans 14 amino acids. Germline V gene lookup returns CDR1 WSHSY and CDR2 SAAADI. CDR3 sequence: CAGSYGTGVYGYTF. CDR3 coding DNA: TGCGCCGGCAGTTACGGGACAGGGGTGTATGGCTACACCTTC.

This clonotype came up a few times. CDR3 nucleotide sequence: TGTGCCAGCAGTTTAGTGACTAGCGGGAGACTCTCTGGGGCCAACGTCCTGACTTTC. Amino acid sequence: CASSLVTSGRLSGANVLTF. The V gene is TRBV27, the J gene TRBJ2-6; TRBD2 aligns across 12 bases. Germline CDR1 MNHEY, CDR2 SMNVEV (reference sequence). V was pared by 2 bases and J by 0 bases, with 5 bases of the junction left unmatched. CDR3 length: 19 residues.

In its sample, this clonotype was seen a few times. The J gene is TRBJ2-1, the V gene TRBV28; TRBD2 matches 7 bases. The trim removed 4 bases at V and 5 bases at J, leaving 5 bases unmatched. The CDR3 runs to 14 residues. In germline, CDR1 is MDHEN, CDR2 SYDVKM. The CDR3 nucleotides read TGTGCCAGCAGTTGGGACTATACGAACAATGAGCAGTTCTTC. This translates into CASSWDYTNNEQFF.

Of note for this clonotype: This could be a read error, since a much larger clone is one nucleotide away. CDR3 sequence: CATSRPSGSSNNEQFF. In DNA, the CDR3 is TGTGCCACCAGCAGACCCTCGGGAAGCTCCAACAATGAGCAGTTCTTC. V usage is TRBV15 and J usage is TRBJ2-1; D perhaps matches TRBD2 (5 bases). This CDR3 spans 16 amino acids. Germline V CDR1 and CDR2: LNHNV, YYDKDF (reference sequence).

The genes are TRBV20-1 and TRBJ1-2; TRBD1 aligns across 7 bases. Germline CDR1 is DFQATT and CDR2 is SNEGSKA (reference sequence). Trimming cost V 6 bases and J 3 bases; bases outside gene matches: 16. The length of the CDR3 is 16 residues. In DNA, the CDR3 is TGCAGTGCAGCCCGGGACAGACCCTACAAAGACTATGGCTACACCTTC. This encodes CSAARDRPYKDYGYTF.